Listed below are T cell receptor beta chains from one sample, sequenced in a study of cytomegalovirus exposure and HLA in healthy donors. Here immunoSEQ multiplex PCR was the method, and the copy in TCRdb shows in-frame clones only, minus some. The top ten clones hold about 2.1% of a sample with about 160,000 clones, 80% to 90% of them seen once. Sequenced material: PBMCs. Source of these receptors: a woman between 18 and 29 years old in good health and CMV-seronegative. Both conserved end residues are part of each CDR3. A D gene is named only where the DNA matches it firmly.

j_call,v_call,d_call,cdr3_aa
TRBJ1-5,TRBV6-5,TRBD1,CASSYSTGGSNQPQHF
TRBJ2-7,TRBV4-1,TRBD2,CASSLPPGLGVYEQYF
TRBJ2-1,TRBV19,-,CASSITQGYNEQFF
TRBJ2-1,TRBV10-1,TRBD2,CASSEKKPGLVRSEQFF
TRBJ2-7,TRBV6-5,-,CASSRGQPSAEQYF
TRBJ2-6,TRBV28,-,CASSTGGGANVLTF
TRBJ2-3,TRBV28,-,CASNFHGTPSTDTQYF
TRBJ2-3,TRBV4-1,TRBD1,CASSPTGYTDTQYF
TRBJ2-1,TRBV27,-,CASRLRRAYNEQFF
TRBJ2-7,TRBV18,-,CASSPYLDGDEQYF
TRBJ1-2,TRBV9,-,CASSVPYYGYTF
TRBJ2-2,TRBV5-4,-,CASSPPDRPTGELFF
TRBJ1-2,TRBV4-1,TRBD1,CASSQERGQGPRGYTF
TRBJ2-2,TRBV11-3,-,CASSVNRVGELFF
TRBJ1-1,TRBV11-2,-,CASSLGLAYTEAFF
TRBJ2-7,TRBV10-2,TRBD2,CASSVLAGGPIYEQYF
TRBJ1-1,TRBV28,TRBD1,CASSFSRWGQGRTEAFF
TRBJ1-4,TRBV7-9,-,CASSLGWQGGATNEKLFF
TRBJ2-5,TRBV7-9,TRBD2,CASSLGSLAGLETQYF
TRBJ2-7,TRBV6-1,-,CASSEGLVGYERYF
TRBJ1-1,TRBV4-1,-,CASSHYRDPTEAFF
TRBJ2-2,TRBV27,TRBD2,CASSLRSSGRYTGELFF
TRBJ2-1,TRBV28,TRBD2,CASSRLAGGLYNEQFF
TRBJ2-7,TRBV30,TRBD1,CAWSFRGLGEQYF
-,TRBV27,TRBD2,CASSLAGGPMNEQYF
TRBJ1-5,TRBV5-8,-,CASSPQNQPQHF
TRBJ2-1,TRBV30,-,CAWKMGSSSYNEQFF
TRBJ1-2,TRBV9,TRBD1,CASSVWQGVEGYTF
TRBJ2-7,TRBV29-1,TRBD2,CSVVPRLAGEQYF
TRBJ2-2,TRBV9,-,CASSVDRWRTGELFF
TRBJ2-5,TRBV4-1,-,CASSQDASTETQYF
TRBJ2-1,TRBV7-3,TRBD2,CASSLPGGGNEQFF